This T cell receptor (beta chain) was sequenced in a study of blood T cell repertoires in COVID-19. For the study at large: The study drew acute and convalescent COVID-19 samples from the United States, Italy and Spain. T cells, B-cell-depleted T cells, or PBMCs provided the cDNA or gDNA that served as material.

This CDR3 has 15 residues. CDR1 and CDR2 (germline): SGHTA, FQGNSA. Trimming took 4 bases from V and 4 from J; bases not matched to a gene: 0. Original processing methods: Estimation of nucleated cell counts was performed using reference gene primer amplification. Repertoires were generated with immunoSEQ multiplex PCR, while TCRdb's copy carries only in-frame clones and drops some. For V, J and clone size, that table is used; D and trimming come from the DNA. The table includes 24,000 or so clones, approximately 90% detected once. This sequence was found in a woman of 80 years or more with acute or convalescent COVID-19. Material for sequencing was peripheral blood. The chain carries TRBV7-2 and TRBJ2-1; TRBD2 agrees at 14 bases. DNA for the CDR3: TGTGCCAGCAGCTGGACTAGCGGGGGGTACAATGAGCAGTTCTTC. This encodes CASSWTSGGYNEQFF.